These 16 T cell receptor beta chains originate from one sample sequenced in a study of beta chain features in type 1 diabetes. General study results and limits: Type 1 diabetes patients had moderately but significantly shorter TCRB CDR3s in all four CD4+ subsets.

Investigators reverse transcribed all isolated RNA, so they sequenced expressed TCRB transcripts. Profiling relied on immunoSEQ multiplex PCR, and the TCRdb table lists in-frame clones only, not all of them. The table has 400,000 or so clones, roughly 9.8% seen once. These TCRs' antigens remain unknown. Sequencing used central memory CD4+ T cells from blood. The receptors stem from a young man with type 1 diabetes.

This clone was seen more than once but under ten times. This chain uses TRBV1 with TRBJ2-1; the DNA was not compared with TRBD1, the D call given in the table. TRBV1 is an annotated pseudogene. The CDR3 is 17 amino acids. CDR3 in amino acids: CTSSHDHSDRSYNEQFF. CDR3 DNA: TGCACCAGCAGCCACGACCACAGTGATAGATCCTACAATGAGCAGTTCTTC.

For this clone: This clone may be a read error of a much larger clone one base away. The chain carries TRBV6-5 and TRBJ2-7; D remains unclear. V lost 5 bases, J lost 3 bases, and 8 bases lay in between. The CDR3 spans 12 residues. Germline V lookup: CDR1 MNHEY, CDR2 SVGAGI. CDR3 in amino acids: CASSEQHYEQYF. The CDR3 DNA follows: TGTGCCAGCAGTGAACAGCACTACGAGCAGTACTTC.

A few counts support this clone. This chain links TRBV2 with TRBJ2-7; TRBD2 agrees at 11 bases. After removal of 6 bases from V and 0 bases from J, the junction contained 13 bases not matched to a gene. Per germline, CDR1 SNHLY and CDR2 FYNNEI. The CDR3 totals 18 residues. The CDR3 sequence: CASRRGPLAGGISYEQYF. The CDR3 DNA is TGTGCCAGCAGGAGGGGCCCCCTAGCGGGAGGAATCTCCTACGAGCAGTACTTC.

This clone was seen a handful of times. The V call is TRBV29-1, the J call TRBJ2-7; the D gene is possibly TRBD2 (5 bases). In germline, CDR1 is SQVTM, CDR2 ANQGSEA. With 8 bases removed from V and 0 bases from J, the gap between germline ends came to 20 bases. CDR3 length: 15 amino acids. CDR3 sequence: CSTRRGGRASYEQYF. The CDR3 nucleotides read TGCAGCACCCGACGAGGAGGACGCGCCTCCTACGAGCAGTACTTC.

This clone ranks as medium-sized. CDR3 DNA sequence: TGTGCCAGCAGCGCCGGGAGAGGTGAGCAGTTCTTC. Translated, it gives CASSAGRGEQFF. The rearrangement links TRBV21-1 to TRBJ2-1; the DNA was not used to check the table's D call, TRBD2. TRBV21-1 is described as a pseudogene. The CDR3 is 12 amino acids.

This clone was observed a few times. This sequence joins TRBV5-4 and TRBJ1-4; tentatively, D is TRBD1 (5 bases). Germline CDR1 reads SGHNT; CDR2 reads YYREEE (reference sequence). The CDR3 length is 15 residues. Deletions cut 0 bases from V and 4 bases from J, with 10 bases between. CDR3 bases: TGTGCCAGCAGCTTGGGAGACAGCCGTAATGAAAAACTGTTTTTT. Translating gives CASSLGDSRNEKLFF.

This clone was detected a few times. This rearrangement joins TRBV19 to TRBJ2-1; no clear D. The germline V gene encodes CDR1 LNHDA and CDR2 SQIVND (reference sequence). The V gene lost 6 bases and the J gene lost 0 bases, with 6 bases spanning the gap. The CDR3 extends over 13 amino acids. The CDR3, as DNA: TGTGCCAGTAGCAGGAACTCCTACAATGAGCAGTTCTTC. Translating gives CASSRNSYNEQFF.

At least ten counts were recorded for this clone. The gene calls are TRBV6-4 and TRBJ1-5; TRBD1 is a possible D gene (5 bases). This CDR3 is built from 14 residues. Looked up from germline, CDR1 is MRHNA and CDR2 is SNTAGT. V was clipped by 3 bases and J by 6 bases, with 12 bases between them. This CDR3 reads CASSEVAGSQPQHF. CDR3 DNA sequence: TGTGCCAGCAGTGAGGTGGCAGGGAGTCAGCCCCAGCATTTT.

This clone was counted only a few times. The rearrangement links TRBV10-3 to TRBJ2-2; the D is unclear. The germline CDR1 and CDR2 sequences are ENHRY and SYGVKD. V was clipped by 10 bases and J by 5 bases, with 17 bases between them. The CDR3 has 14 amino acids. CDR3 sequence: CATYGTLGTGELFF. CDR3 coding DNA: TGTGCCACCTACGGCACGCTGGGGACCGGGGAGCTGTTTTTT.

The V gene is TRBV7-9, the J gene TRBJ2-2; no clear D gene. The CDR3 has 14 residues. With 7 bases removed from V and 9 bases from J, the gap between germline ends came to 18 bases. Per germline, CDR1 SEHNR and CDR2 FQNEAQ (reference sequence). The CDR3 DNA reads TGTGCCAGCACCTCCCGACTGCCCAAACGGGAGCTGTTTTTT. Its translation is CASTSRLPKRELFF.

This clone was counted only a few times. This chain joins TRBV9 and TRBJ2-2, with TRBD2 matching 12 bases. The J segment lost 1 base and the V segment lost 1 base, leaving 8 bases of the junction unmatched. This CDR3 is built from 19 residues. Germline loops: CDR1 SGDLS, CDR2 YYNGEE. CDR3: CASSVPGLAGLKNTGELFF. Written as DNA, the CDR3 is TGTGCCAGCAGCGTACCGGGACTAGCGGGCCTAAAGAACACCGGGGAGCTGTTTTTT.

This clone appeared a few times. V usage is TRBV5-4 and J usage is TRBJ2-7; TRBD2 matches at 7 bases. The V segment lost 2 bases and the J segment 7 bases; nucleotides outside the gene matches: 6. CDR3 length equals 13 residues. The germline CDR1 and CDR2 sequences are SGHNT and YYREEE (reference sequence). This CDR3 is CASSLAGGLEQYF. As DNA, the CDR3 is TGTGCCAGCAGCTTAGCCGGGGGGTTGGAGCAGTACTTC.

This clone has a count of ten or more. The rearrangement links TRBV19 to TRBJ1-5, with 9 bases fitting TRBD1. V gave up 6 bases and J gave up 5 bases; unmatched junction bases: 11. Per the germline V gene, CDR1 is LNHDA and CDR2 is SQIVND (reference sequence). This CDR3 region has 16 residues. The chain's CDR3 is CASRPLGDREDQPQHF. In nucleotides, the CDR3 is TGTGCCAGTAGGCCTCTTGGGGACAGGGAAGATCAGCCCCAGCATTTT.

CDR3 protein: CASSLVWDQSGKNIQYF. Written as DNA, the CDR3 is TGTGCCAGCAGCTTGGTATGGGACCAGTCGGGCAAAAACATTCAGTACTTC. The rearrangement uses TRBV5-6 and TRBJ2-4, with D perhaps given as TRBD1 or TRBD2 (5 bases each). Germline-derived CDR1 and CDR2 are SGHDT and YYEEEE. This CDR3 comprises 17 residues. The V and J ends lost 0 bases and 3 bases respectively, with 16 bases between them. The full variable domain, its missing parts supplied by reference TRBV5-6 and TRBJ2-4, is DAGVTQSPTHLIKTRGQQVTLRCSPKSGHDTVSWYQQALGQGPQFIFQYYEEEERQRGNFPDRFSGHQFPNYSSELNVNALLLGDSALYLCASSLVWDQSGKNIQYFGAGTRLSVL.

This clone was detected only a few times. This rearrangement joins TRBV11-3 to TRBJ2-1; unclear D gene. In germline, CDR1 is SGHNT, CDR2 YENEEA. Trimming pared 1 base from V and 1 base from J, leaving 8 bases between. The CDR3 totals 15 residues. CDR3 in amino acids: CASSLVAGSYNEQFF. The CDR3 DNA sequence: TGTGCCAGCAGCTTAGTTGCAGGTTCCTACAATGAGCAGTTCTTC.

V is TRBV19 and J is TRBJ2-7; tentatively, D is TRBD2 (6 bases). The CDR3 covers 13 residues. The V and J ends lost 5 bases and 4 bases respectively, with 12 bases between them. Germline CDR1 is LNHDA and CDR2 is SQIVND (reference sequence). The CDR3 sequence: CASSAAGLYEQYF. CDR3 sequence (DNA): TGTGCCAGTAGTGCGGCAGGACTATACGAGCAGTACTTC.